One and the same sample provided the 22 T cell receptor beta chains below, sequenced in a study of beta chain features in type 1 diabetes. Expressed TCRB transcripts were sequenced because the isolated RNA had all been reverse transcribed beforehand. Produced via immunoSEQ multiplex PCR; TCRdb's table is partial and in-frame only. Of around 290,000 clones listed, about 7.8% are singletons. Sequencing input: central memory CD4+ T cells from blood. These receptors were obtained from a woman aged 18-29 years in good health.

The rearrangement links TRBV18 to TRBJ1-3; D is unclear. Germline V lookup: CDR1 KGHSH, CDR2 LQKENI. The CDR3 spans 17 residues. Trimming cost V 0 bases and J 0 bases, with 12 bases left between them. CDR3 protein: CASSPPAGTLSGNTIYF. CDR3 DNA: TGTGCCAGCTCACCACCGGCAGGCACACTCTCTGGAAACACCATATATTTT.

This clone was seen a handful of times. The rearrangement links TRBV4-3 to TRBJ1-2; TRBD1 is a possible D gene (5 bases). V shed 0 bases and J shed 1 base, with 12 bases lying between them. The CDR3 has 16 amino acids. The germline CDR1 and CDR2 sequences are LGHNA and YSLEER. The CDR3 bases are TGCGCCAGCAGCCAAGATCATGGGGCACTTAACTATGGCTACACCTTC. This codes for CASSQDHGALNYGYTF.

V gene TRBV7-9 combines with J gene TRBJ2-6; D tentatively reads TRBD1 or TRBD2 (5 bases each). This CDR3 is 19 amino acids long. Trimming took 4 bases from V and 1 from J, leaving 20 bases between them. CDR1 and CDR2 (germline): SEHNR, FQNEAQ (reference sequence). The CDR3 sequence: CASSSLGGGALSGANVLTF. The DNA for the CDR3 is TGTGCCAGCAGCTCACTCGGTGGGGGAGCGCTATCTGGGGCCAACGTCCTGACTTTC.

The chain joins TRBV7-6 to TRBJ2-2; 8 positions match TRBD1. V shed 2 bases and J 6 bases; nucleotides not matched to a gene: 17. CDR3 length equals 19 residues. The germline CDR1 and CDR2 sequences are SGHVS and FNYEAQ. As DNA, the CDR3 is TGTGCCAGCAGCTTAATCGGTGGCCTCGTCAGGGGGCAATCCGGGGAGCTGTTTTTT. It is translated as CASSLIGGLVRGQSGELFF.

This clone was picked up a small number of times. V and J are TRBV19 and TRBJ2-1, with 11 bases matching TRBD2. V was clipped by 5 bases and J by 5 bases; unmatched bases: 5. The CDR3 covers 15 residues. Per the germline V gene, CDR1 is LNHDA and CDR2 is SQIVND (reference sequence). The CDR3 nucleotides read TGTGCCAGTAGTCCAAGGGGACTAGCGGACAATGAGCAGTTCTTC. Protein product: CASSPRGLADNEQFF.

J is TRBJ2-5 and V is TRBV20-1; unclear D gene. V shed 3 bases and J shed 7 bases, with 9 bases lying between them. The germline gives CDR1 DFQATT, CDR2 SNEGSKA (reference sequence). The CDR3 sequence is 11 residues long. The CDR3 reads CSARVMGTQYF. CDR3 bases: TGCAGTGCTAGGGTCATGGGGACCCAGTACTTC.

The sample holds a few counts of this clone. The chain joins TRBV7-9 to TRBJ2-5, with D possibly called TRBD1 or TRBD2 (5 bases each). Trimming removed 5 bases from V and 3 bases from J, with 19 bases in between. The CDR3 runs 16 residues. Germline V lookup: CDR1 SEHNR, CDR2 FQNEAQ (reference sequence). The CDR3 region is CASSLRGGSGKETQYF. The CDR3 nucleotides are TGTGCCAGCAGCCTCCGTGGGGGTTCAGGCAAAGAGACCCAGTACTTC.

This clone was observed a few times. J is TRBJ1-1 and V is TRBV5-1, with D possibly TRBD1 on 5 matching bases. Trimming removed 4 bases at V and 4 bases at J, with 14 bases between. The CDR3 extends over 14 amino acids. The germline CDR1 and CDR2 sequences are SGHRS and YFSETQ. CDR3 sequence (DNA): TGCGCCAGCAGCGTTCAGGGTTGGGGCACTGAAGCTTTCTTT. Translated: CASSVQGWGTEAFF.

In its sample, this clone was seen a few times. The rearrangement uses TRBV7-2 and TRBJ2-1; a weak D match, TRBD2 (6 bases). The germline gives CDR1 SGHTA, CDR2 FQGNSA. V was clipped by 2 bases and J by 0 bases, with 8 bases between them. The CDR3 has 15 amino acids. The CDR3 spells CASSLKGGSYNEQFF. DNA for the CDR3: TGTGCCAGCAGCTTAAAGGGAGGCTCCTACAATGAGCAGTTCTTC.

This chain joins TRBV19 and TRBJ2-3; 12 bases are shared with TRBD1. V shed 5 bases, J shed 7 bases, and the junction held 13 bases outside the gene matches. This CDR3 contains 17 residues. Germline V gene sequence: CDR1 LNHDA, CDR2 SQIVND (reference sequence). CDR3 in DNA: TGTGCCAGTAGTCTTCAGAGGGGACAGGGGGCTGTGTATACGCAGTATTTT. Translating gives CASSLQRGQGAVYTQYF.

In this sample, this clone turned up a few times. The V call is TRBV7-2, the J call TRBJ1-1, with D unresolved. Germline CDR1 is SGHTA and CDR2 is FQGNSA. V was trimmed by 1 base and J by 7 bases, leaving 10 bases between them. The CDR3 loop spans 13 amino acids. The CDR3 protein is CASSLEGRGEAFF. CDR3 bases: TGTGCCAGCAGCTTAGAGGGCCGGGGTGAAGCTTTCTTT.

The chain links TRBV27 to TRBJ1-6; 9 nucleotides match TRBD1. Germline CDR1 MNHEY, CDR2 SMNVEV (reference sequence). Trimming cost V 6 bases and J 7 bases; bases outside gene matches: 4. The CDR3 runs 14 residues. The DNA for the CDR3 is TGTGCCAGCAGCCCCGGGACAGGGAATTCACCCCTCCACTTT. Amino acids: CASSPGTGNSPLHF.

CDR3 in amino acids: CASSQQQGFGNTEAFF. DNA of the CDR3: TGTGCCAGCAGCCAACAACAGGGTTTCGGGAACACTGAAGCTTTCTTT. V is TRBV14 and J is TRBJ1-1; D perhaps matches TRBD1 (6 bases). This CDR3 comprises 16 residues. Trimming cost V 2 bases and J 1 base, with 14 bases left between them. The germline V gene encodes CDR1 SGHDN and CDR2 FVKESK. The variable domain in full, completed from reference TRBV14 and TRBJ1-1, reads EAGVTQFPSHSVIEKGQTVTLRCDPISGHDNLYWYRRVMGKEIKFLLHFVKESKQDESGMPNNRFLAERTGGTYSTLKVQPAELEDSGVYFCASSQQQGFGNTEAFFGQGTRLTVV.

The chain employs TRBV27 and TRBJ1-2; maybe TRBD1 (6 bases). The CDR3 runs to 16 residues. V shed 7 bases and J shed 2 bases, with 20 bases lying between them. The germline CDR1 and CDR2 sequences are MNHEY and SMNVEV (reference sequence). The CDR3 loop is CASKRVQGRKNYGYTF. The CDR3 coding sequence is TGTGCCAGCAAGAGGGTCCAGGGGAGGAAGAACTATGGCTACACCTTC.

This clone appeared a few times. V gene TRBV7-9 combines with J gene TRBJ2-1; 10 positions agree with TRBD2. The CDR3 is made up of 14 amino acids. The germline CDR1 and CDR2 sequences are SEHNR and FQNEAQ (reference sequence). Trimming at V came to 1 base and at J to 8 bases, leaving 2 bases not matched to a gene. CDR3 bases: TGTGCCAGCAGCTTAGTAGGGACTAGCGATGAGCAGTTCTTC. This codes for CASSLVGTSDEQFF.

This clone was counted at least ten times. The J gene is TRBJ2-1, the V gene TRBV7-2; weak D call: TRBD1 (5 bases). This CDR3 is built from 14 residues. CDR1 SGHTA and CDR2 FQGNSA come from the germline V gene. With 4 bases removed from V and 7 bases from J, the gap between germline ends came to 14 bases. CDR3 nucleotide sequence: TGTGCCAGCAGCTCCTGGGGCCAAGAGAATGAGCAGTTCTTC. Protein: CASSSWGQENEQFF.

This clone appeared many times. The same CDR3 is also encoded by other DNA sequences in this sample. The chain employs TRBV7-2 and TRBJ1-2; the match to TRBD1 covers 9 bases. CDR3 length: 17 amino acids. The trim removed 1 base at V and 8 bases at J, leaving 14 bases unmatched. The germline gives CDR1 SGHTA, CDR2 FQGNSA. CDR3 protein: CASSLGLGLDRGYGYTF. CDR3 nucleotides: TGTGCCAGCAGCTTAGGGTTAGGTCTCGACAGGGGGTACGGCTACACCTTC.

This chain uses TRBV5-6 with TRBJ2-1; 7 bases map to TRBD2. Trimming at V came to 2 bases and at J to 1 base, leaving 15 bases not matched to a gene. The CDR3 spans 19 residues. Germline V CDR1 and CDR2: SGHDT, YYEEEE. The CDR3 sequence: CASSFFSGSGIRSYNEQFF. The CDR3 DNA is TGTGCCAGCAGCTTTTTCAGTGGAAGCGGGATTCGGTCCTACAATGAGCAGTTCTTC.

This clone was detected only a few times. CDR3 protein: CASSFLGSGNTIYF. In nucleotides, the CDR3 is TGTGCCAGCAGCTTCTTAGGCTCTGGAAACACCATATATTTT. This chain uses TRBV7-3 with TRBJ1-3; the D is unclear. Germline loops: CDR1 SGHTA, CDR2 FQGTGA. The CDR3 has 14 residues. With 3 bases removed from V and 0 bases from J, the gap between germline ends came to 6 bases.

The chain joins TRBV30 to TRBJ1-2; no firm D call. This CDR3 has 13 amino acids. V gave up 3 bases and J gave up 6 bases, with 14 bases separating them. The germline V gene has CDR1 GTSNPN and CDR2 SVGIG (reference sequence). Here the CDR3 reads CAWSPTAANGYTF. CDR3 bases: TGTGCCTGGAGCCCTACGGCAGCGAATGGCTACACCTTC.

V usage is TRBV4-3 and J usage is TRBJ2-2; 12 bases are a match to TRBD2. The CDR3 has 19 amino acids. The junction had 10 bases not matched to a gene; V was cut back by 2 bases and J by 3 bases. Germline CDR1 and CDR2: LGHNA and YSLEER. CDR3 DNA sequence: TGCGCCAGCAGCCAAATCCTACTTGGACTAGCGGGGTACACCGGGGAGCTGTTTTTT. Translated: CASSQILLGLAGYTGELFF.

This rearrangement joins TRBV7-7 to TRBJ2-5; 7 positions match TRBD2. CDR3 length equals 17 residues. V lost 1 base, J lost 4 bases, and 12 bases stayed unmatched. Germline lookup yields CDR1 SSHAT and CDR2 FNYEAQ (reference sequence). CDR3 in DNA: TGTGCCAGCAGCTTAGATTTCAGCCAGGGAGGGGCAGAGACCCAGTACTTC. This encodes CASSLDFSQGGAETQYF.